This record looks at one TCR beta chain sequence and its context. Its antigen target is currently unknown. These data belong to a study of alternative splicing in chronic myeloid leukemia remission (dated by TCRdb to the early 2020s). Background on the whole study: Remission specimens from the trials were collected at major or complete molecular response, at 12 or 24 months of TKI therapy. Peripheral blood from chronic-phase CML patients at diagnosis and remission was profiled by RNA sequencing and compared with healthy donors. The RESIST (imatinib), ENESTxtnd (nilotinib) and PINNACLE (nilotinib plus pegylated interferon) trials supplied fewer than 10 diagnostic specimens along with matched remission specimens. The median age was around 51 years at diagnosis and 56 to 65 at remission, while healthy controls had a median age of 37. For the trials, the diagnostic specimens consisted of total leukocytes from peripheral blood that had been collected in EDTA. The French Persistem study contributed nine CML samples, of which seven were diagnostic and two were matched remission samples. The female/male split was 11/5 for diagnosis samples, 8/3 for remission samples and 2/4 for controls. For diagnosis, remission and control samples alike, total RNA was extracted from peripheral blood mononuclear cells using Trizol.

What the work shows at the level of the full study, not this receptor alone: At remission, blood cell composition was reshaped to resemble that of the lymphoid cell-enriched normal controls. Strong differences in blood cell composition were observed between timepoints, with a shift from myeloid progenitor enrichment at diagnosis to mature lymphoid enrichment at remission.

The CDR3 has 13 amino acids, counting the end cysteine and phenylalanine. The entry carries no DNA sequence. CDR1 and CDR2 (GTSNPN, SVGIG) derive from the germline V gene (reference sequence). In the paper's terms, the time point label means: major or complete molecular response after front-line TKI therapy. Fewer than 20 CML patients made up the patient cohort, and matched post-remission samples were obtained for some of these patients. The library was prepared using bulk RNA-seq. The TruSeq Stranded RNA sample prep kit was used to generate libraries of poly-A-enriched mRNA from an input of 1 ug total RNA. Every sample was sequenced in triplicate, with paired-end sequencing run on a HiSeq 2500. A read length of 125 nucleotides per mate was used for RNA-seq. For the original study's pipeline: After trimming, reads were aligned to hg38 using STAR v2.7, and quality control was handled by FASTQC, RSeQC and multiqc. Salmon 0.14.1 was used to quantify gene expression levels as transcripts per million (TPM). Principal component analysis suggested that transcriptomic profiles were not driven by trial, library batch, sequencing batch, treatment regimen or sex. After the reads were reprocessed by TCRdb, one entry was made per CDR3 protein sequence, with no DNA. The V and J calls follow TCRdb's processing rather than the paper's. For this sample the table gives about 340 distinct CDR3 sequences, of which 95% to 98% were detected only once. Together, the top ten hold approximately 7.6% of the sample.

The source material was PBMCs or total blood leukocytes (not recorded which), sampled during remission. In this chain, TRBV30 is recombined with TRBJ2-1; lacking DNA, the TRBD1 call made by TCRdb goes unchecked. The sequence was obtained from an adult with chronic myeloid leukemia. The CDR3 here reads CAWKDRSYNEQFF.